Listed here are 16 T cell receptor beta chains from one sample, sequenced in a study of follicular helper T cells after annual influenza vaccination. Generated by immunoSEQ multiplex PCR, the TCRdb table keeps only in-frame clones and is missing some. This sample yields under 9,500 clones, of which just under 80% are seen a single time; 2.5% to 3.5% belongs to the top ten. Time point reported: 2014-2015 season, pre-vaccination. The specimen comprised CXCR5+ CD38- circulating T follicular helper cells from blood, sampled on the day of influenza vaccination. Described subset: circulating Tfh, non-naive CD4+CXCR5+PD-1+ (ICOS+CD38+ or ICOS-CD38-). These receptors were collected from an adult who received the influenza vaccine.

A few counts support this clone. The chain links TRBV27 to TRBJ1-5, with D possibly being TRBD1 (5 bases). V lost 6 bases and J lost 1, with 10 bases in between. This CDR3 region has 14 residues. Germline-derived CDR1 and CDR2 are MNHEY and SMNVEV (reference sequence). CDR3 in amino acids: CASSWDVSNQPQHF. CDR3 nucleotide sequence: TGTGCCAGCAGCTGGGACGTGAGCAATCAGCCCCAGCATTTT.

This clone turned up a few times. The chain recombines TRBV4-2 with TRBJ1-5; D remains unclear. V was pared by 4 bases and J by 5 bases, with 15 bases between. Germline CDR1 is LGHNA and CDR2 is YNFKEQ. This CDR3 comprises 15 residues. For the CDR3, the DNA is TGTGCCAGCAGCCGAAGTGCGGAGGTTGATCAGCCCCAGCATTTT. As protein: CASSRSAEVDQPQHF.

This clone was detected once. The chain combines TRBV5-1 with TRBJ2-2; possible D gene TRBD1, 6 bases. V was pared by 4 bases and J by 7 bases, with 17 bases between. Per the germline V gene, CDR1 is SGHRS and CDR2 is YFSETQ. The CDR3 contains 15 residues. The CDR3 sequence is CASSHGQIDVGELFF. The CDR3 region has the DNA TGCGCCAGCAGCCACGGACAGATTGATGTCGGGGAGCTGTTTTTT.

A few counts support this clone. The chain carries TRBV5-1 and TRBJ2-5; 9 bases line up with TRBD2. Per the germline V gene, CDR1 is SGHRS and CDR2 is YFSETQ. The CDR3 totals 16 residues. Trimming took 4 bases from V and 3 from J; bases not matched to a gene: 10. The CDR3 spells CASSPSGVAGEETQYF. The CDR3 bases are TGCGCCAGCAGCCCCTCCGGGGTAGCGGGGGAAGAGACCCAGTACTTC.

V gene TRBV10-2 combines with J gene TRBJ2-1, with D possibly matching TRBD1 (5 bases). CDR1 is WSHSY, CDR2 SAAADI, per germline. The CDR3 contains 13 residues. Trimming shortened V by 6 bases and J by 6 bases, and 12 bases separated the two germline ends. Here the CDR3 DNA reads TGCGCCAGCAGGGTTGGGGCCCTCAATGAGCAGTTCTTC. This translates into CASRVGALNEQFF.

J is TRBJ1-6 and V is TRBV7-6; D is ambiguous. V was cut by 0 bases and J by 8 bases, with 5 bases left in between. The CDR3 runs to 13 residues. Per germline, CDR1 SGHVS and CDR2 FNYEAQ. CDR3 DNA: TGTGCCAGCAGCTTAGCCGGAGATTCACCCCTCCACTTT. Amino acid sequence: CASSLAGDSPLHF.

This clone was picked up a small number of times. The rearrangement links TRBV7-2 to TRBJ1-6, with D uncertain. The V and J ends lost 6 bases and 0 bases respectively, with 6 bases between them. Germline-derived CDR1 and CDR2 are SGHTA and FQGNSA. The CDR3 has 14 residues. In nucleotides, the CDR3 is TGTGCCAGCAGACAAAGCTCCTATAATTCACCCCTCCACTTT. Its protein product is CASRQSSYNSPLHF.

The table lists this clone with a few counts. The gene calls are TRBV30 and TRBJ2-3; TRBD2 matches 7 bases. CDR1 is GTSNPN, CDR2 SVGIG, per germline (reference sequence). The CDR3 sequence is 14 residues long. V gave up 5 bases and J gave up 4 bases; unmatched junction bases: 9. The CDR3: CAWDLKRGPDTQYF. The CDR3 DNA follows: TGTGCCTGGGACTTAAAGCGGGGACCAGATACGCAGTATTTT.

V and J are TRBV5-1 and TRBJ1-1; TRBD1 is a possible D gene (5 bases). This CDR3 is built from 14 residues. Germline V lookup: CDR1 SGHRS, CDR2 YFSETQ. Deletions cut 2 bases from V and 1 base from J, with 9 bases between. The chain's CDR3 is CASSLTQENTEAFF. The CDR3 nucleotides are TGCGCCAGCAGCTTAACACAGGAGAACACTGAAGCTTTCTTT. Variable domain in full (rest from reference TRBV5-1 and TRBJ1-1): KAGVTQTPRYLIKTRGQQVTLSCSPISGHRSVSWYQQTPGQGLQFLFEYFSETQRNKGNFPGRFSGRQFSNSRSEMNVSTLELGDSALYLCASSLTQENTEAFFGQGTRLTVV.

This clone has only a few counts. The chain uses TRBV5-4 and TRBJ2-5, with D perhaps matching TRBD1 (5 bases). There are 17 residues in the CDR3. Germline CDR1 is SGHNT and CDR2 is YYREEE (reference sequence). Between the trimmed V and J ends, which lost 1 base and 1 base, there was a span of 17 bases. The CDR3 sequence: CASSLFVSGPSQETQYF. The DNA of the CDR3 is TGTGCCAGCAGCTTGTTTGTGTCAGGGCCGTCCCAAGAGACCCAGTACTTC.

The chain recombines TRBV5-1 with TRBJ1-2; TRBD1 might be the D (6 bases). V was shortened by 1 base and J by 3 bases, with 10 bases between the two germline ends. The V gene's germline CDR1 is SGHRS and CDR2 YFSETQ. The CDR3 extends over 14 amino acids. The chain's CDR3 is CASSLSPGDYGYTF. Written as DNA, the CDR3 is TGCGCCAGCAGCTTGTCTCCAGGGGACTATGGCTACACCTTC.

The V gene is TRBV5-1, the J gene TRBJ1-2; D is ambiguous. Germline V CDR1 and CDR2: SGHRS, YFSETQ. Trimming stripped 0 bases from V and 3 bases from J, with 6 bases between. CDR3 length: 13 amino acids. In DNA, the CDR3 is TGCGCCAGCAGCTTGGGAACAGACTATGGCTACACCTTC. Translated: CASSLGTDYGYTF.

This clone was observed a handful of times. The chain joins TRBV2 to TRBJ1-5; 9 bases map to TRBD1. J was trimmed by 2 bases and V by 4 bases; bases with no gene match: 6. The V gene's germline CDR1 is SNHLY and CDR2 FYNNEI. The CDR3 is 16 amino acids. CDR3 sequence (DNA): TGTGCCAGCAGTGTTGGGACAGGGAACCGCAATCAGCCCCAGCATTTT. Protein: CASSVGTGNRNQPQHF.

V usage is TRBV6-5 and J usage is TRBJ2-5; 11 nucleotides agree with TRBD2. CDR3 length: 16 residues. Germline V CDR1 and CDR2: MNHEY, SVGAGI. Trimming at V came to 4 bases and at J to 5 bases, leaving 9 bases not matched to a gene. This CDR3 reads CASSSPLAGGRETQYF. CDR3 in DNA: TGTGCCAGCAGTTCACCCCTAGCGGGAGGAAGGGAGACCCAGTACTTC.

This rearrangement joins TRBV30 to TRBJ1-5, with D possibly matching TRBD1 (6 bases). V was trimmed by 0 bases and J by 4 bases, leaving 19 bases between them. Germline V gene sequence: CDR1 GTSNPN, CDR2 SVGIG (reference sequence). The CDR3 covers 17 residues. The chain's CDR3 is CAWSVGFGTGNNQPQHF. As DNA, the CDR3 is TGTGCCTGGAGTGTAGGCTTCGGTACAGGGAATAATCAGCCCCAGCATTTT. Full variable domain (remainder filled in from reference TRBV30 and TRBJ1-5): SQTIHQWPATLVQPVGSPLSLECTVEGTSNPNLYWYRQAAGRGLQLLFYSVGIGQISSEVPQNLSASRPQDRQFILSSKKLLLSDSGFYLCAWSVGFGTGNNQPQHFGDGTRLSIL.

V usage is TRBV4-2 and J usage is TRBJ2-1; 7 bases are shared with TRBD1. After removal of 6 bases from V and 2 bases from J, the junction contained 13 bases not matched to a gene. The CDR3 consists of 17 residues. Germline assignment: CDR1 LGHNA and CDR2 YNFKEQ. DNA of the CDR3: TGTGCCAGCAGGGTGGTTGAAGGACAGGCGACCTACAATGAGCAGTTCTTC. Encoded protein: CASRVVEGQATYNEQFF.